This T cell receptor (beta chain) was recovered during a study of control samples from healthy donors and cancer patients (dated by TCRdb to the early 2020s). The CDR3 contains 12 residues, cysteine and phenylalanine counted. CDR3 DNA is the only sequence kept; it has 36 bases, read in frame from the first base. In the germline V gene, CDR1 corresponds to SQVTM and CDR2 to ANQGSEA. Cut back by 3 bases and 4 bases, the V and J ends lie 10 bases apart. This clone was seen once. Its antigen is currently not known. No much larger clonotype is one base removed from it; base qualities were not supplied. Libraries were constructed by the immunoSEQ multiplex PCR assay. TCRdb re-hosts the immuneACCESS table, in-frame sequences only. Its copies lack some clones; in the studies checked, an unresolved V gene accounts for under half of them, and the cause for the rest is not known. In this sample the table shows some 130,000 clones, around 88% of which occur a single time. Less than 4% of the sample belongs to the ten largest clones.

Input material: blood. The rearranged chain carries TRBV29-1 and TRBJ2-7, with a tentative D gene TRBD1 over 6 matching bases. The TCR originated in a man aged 35 to 55 in good health. CDR3 region: CSVDGQNYEQYF. At the DNA level, the sequence is TGCAGCGTTGACGGACAGAATTACGAGCAGTACTTC.